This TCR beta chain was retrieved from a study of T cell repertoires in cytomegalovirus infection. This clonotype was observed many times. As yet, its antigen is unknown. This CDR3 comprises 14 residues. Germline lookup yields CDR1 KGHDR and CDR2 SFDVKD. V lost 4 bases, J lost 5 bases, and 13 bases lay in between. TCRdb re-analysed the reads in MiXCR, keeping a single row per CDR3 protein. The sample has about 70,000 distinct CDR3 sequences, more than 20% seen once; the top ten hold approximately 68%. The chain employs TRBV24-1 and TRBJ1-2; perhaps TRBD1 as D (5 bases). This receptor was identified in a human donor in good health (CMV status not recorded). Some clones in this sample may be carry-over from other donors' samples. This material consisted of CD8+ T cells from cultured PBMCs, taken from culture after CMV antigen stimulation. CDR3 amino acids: CATSDPYEGYGYTF. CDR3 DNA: TGTGCCACCAGTGACCCTTACGAGGGGTATGGCTACACCTTC.